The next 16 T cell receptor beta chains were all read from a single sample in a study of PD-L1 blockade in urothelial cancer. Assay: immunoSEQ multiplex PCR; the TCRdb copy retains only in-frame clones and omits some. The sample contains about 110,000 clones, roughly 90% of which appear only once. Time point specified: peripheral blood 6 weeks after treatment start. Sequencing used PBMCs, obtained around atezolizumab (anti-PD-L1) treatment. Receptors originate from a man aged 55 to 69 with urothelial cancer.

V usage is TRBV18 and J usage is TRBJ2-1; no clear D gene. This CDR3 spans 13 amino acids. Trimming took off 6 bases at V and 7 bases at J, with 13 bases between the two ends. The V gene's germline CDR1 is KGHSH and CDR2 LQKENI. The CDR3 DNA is TGTGCCAGCTCCGATTCTCAAGCGAATGAGCAGTTCTTC. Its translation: CASSDSQANEQFF. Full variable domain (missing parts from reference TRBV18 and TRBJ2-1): NAGVMQNPRHLVRRRGQEARLRCSPMKGHSHVYWYRQLPEEGLKFMVYLQKENIIDESGMPKERFSAEFPKEGPSILRIQQVVRGDSAAYFCASSDSQANEQFFGPGTRLTVL.

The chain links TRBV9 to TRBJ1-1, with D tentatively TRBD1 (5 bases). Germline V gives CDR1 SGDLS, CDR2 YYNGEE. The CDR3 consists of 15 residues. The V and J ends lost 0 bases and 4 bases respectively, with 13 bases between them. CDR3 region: CASSVGPGLVTEAFF. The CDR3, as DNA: TGTGCCAGCAGCGTAGGCCCAGGGTTAGTCACTGAAGCTTTCTTT.

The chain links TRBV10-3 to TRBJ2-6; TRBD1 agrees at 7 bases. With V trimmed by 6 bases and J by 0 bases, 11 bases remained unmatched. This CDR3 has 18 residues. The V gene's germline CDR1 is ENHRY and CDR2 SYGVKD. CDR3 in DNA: TGTGCCATCAGCCCAAGGACAGGTCTTTACTCTGGGGCCAACGTCCTGACTTTC. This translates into CAISPRTGLYSGANVLTF.

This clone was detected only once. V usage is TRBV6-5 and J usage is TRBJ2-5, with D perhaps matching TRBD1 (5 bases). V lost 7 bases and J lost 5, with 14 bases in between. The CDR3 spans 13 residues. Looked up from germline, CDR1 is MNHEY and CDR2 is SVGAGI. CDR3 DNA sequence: TGTGCCAGCAAAACAGGCGTTTCCGAGACCCAGTACTTC. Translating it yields CASKTGVSETQYF.

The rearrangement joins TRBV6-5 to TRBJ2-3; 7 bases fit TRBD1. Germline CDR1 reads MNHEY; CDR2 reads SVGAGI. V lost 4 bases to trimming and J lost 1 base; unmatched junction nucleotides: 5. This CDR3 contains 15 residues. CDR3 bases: TGTGCCAGCAGTTTAGGGGGCCTAGGCACAGATACGCAGTATTTT. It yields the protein CASSLGGLGTDTQYF.

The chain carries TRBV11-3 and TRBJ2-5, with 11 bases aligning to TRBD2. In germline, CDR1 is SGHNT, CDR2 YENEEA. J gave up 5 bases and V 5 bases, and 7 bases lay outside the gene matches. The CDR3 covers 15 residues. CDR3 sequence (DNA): TGTGCCAGCAGCGCCTCGGCTAGCGGGGGGGAGACCCAGTACTTC. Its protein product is CASSASASGGETQYF.

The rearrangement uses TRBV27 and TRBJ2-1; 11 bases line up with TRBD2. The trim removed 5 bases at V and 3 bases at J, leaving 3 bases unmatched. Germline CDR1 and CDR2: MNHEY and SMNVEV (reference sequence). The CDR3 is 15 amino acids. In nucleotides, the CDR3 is TGTGCCAGCAGTCCAGGGACTAGCGGCTACAATGAGCAGTTCTTC. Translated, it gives CASSPGTSGYNEQFF.

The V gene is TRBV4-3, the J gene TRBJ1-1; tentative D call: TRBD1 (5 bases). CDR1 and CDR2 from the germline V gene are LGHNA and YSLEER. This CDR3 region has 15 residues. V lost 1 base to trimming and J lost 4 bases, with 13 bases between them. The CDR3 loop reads CASSQVWGGSTEAFF. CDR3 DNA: TGCGCCAGCAGCCAAGTTTGGGGCGGTAGCACTGAAGCTTTCTTT.

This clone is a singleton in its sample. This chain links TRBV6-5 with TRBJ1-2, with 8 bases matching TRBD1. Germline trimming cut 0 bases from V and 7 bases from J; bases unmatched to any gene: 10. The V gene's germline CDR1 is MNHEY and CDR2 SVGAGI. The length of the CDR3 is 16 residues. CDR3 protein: CASSYSGTGLLGGYTF. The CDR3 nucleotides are TGTGCCAGCAGTTACTCGGGGACAGGACTACTGGGTGGCTACACCTTC.

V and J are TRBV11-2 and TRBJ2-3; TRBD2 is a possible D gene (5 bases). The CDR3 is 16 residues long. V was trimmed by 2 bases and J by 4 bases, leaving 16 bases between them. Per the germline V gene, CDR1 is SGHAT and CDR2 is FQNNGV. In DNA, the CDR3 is TGTGCCAGCAGCTTAAGAGTGGCCCCCGGGGCAGATACGCAGTATTTT. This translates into CASSLRVAPGADTQYF.

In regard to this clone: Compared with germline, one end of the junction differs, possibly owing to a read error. The CDR3 loop is CASSPITPHF. The CDR3 coding sequence is TGTGCTAGCAGCCCTATCACCCCGCATTTT. J is TRBJ1-5 and V is TRBV7-7; D gene ambiguous. In germline, CDR1 is SSHAT, CDR2 FNYEAQ (reference sequence). This CDR3 has 10 residues.

This CDR3 reads CATRGGGTNTGELFF. CDR3 sequence (DNA): TGTGCCACCAGAGGGGGGGGCACGAACACCGGGGAGCTGTTTTTT. The chain is built from TRBV19 and TRBJ2-2; TRBD2 might be the D (7 bases). Germline V CDR1 and CDR2: LNHDA, SQIVND (reference sequence). V was trimmed by 10 bases and J by 0 bases, leaving 15 bases between them. The CDR3 length is 15 residues.

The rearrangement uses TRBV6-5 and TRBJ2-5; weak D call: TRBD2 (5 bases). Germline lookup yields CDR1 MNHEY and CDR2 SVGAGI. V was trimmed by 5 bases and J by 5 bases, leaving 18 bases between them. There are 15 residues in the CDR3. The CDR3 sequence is CASSPRLRAMETQYF. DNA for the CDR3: TGTGCCAGCAGTCCCCGGTTGCGGGCTATGGAGACCCAGTACTTC.

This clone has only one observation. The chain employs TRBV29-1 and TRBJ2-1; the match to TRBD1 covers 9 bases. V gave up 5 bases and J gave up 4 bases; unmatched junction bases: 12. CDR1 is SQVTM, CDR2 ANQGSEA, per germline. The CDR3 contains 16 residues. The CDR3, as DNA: TGCAGCGTTCTAACACACCTCGGGACAGGGTACAATGAGCAGTTCTTC. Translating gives CSVLTHLGTGYNEQFF.

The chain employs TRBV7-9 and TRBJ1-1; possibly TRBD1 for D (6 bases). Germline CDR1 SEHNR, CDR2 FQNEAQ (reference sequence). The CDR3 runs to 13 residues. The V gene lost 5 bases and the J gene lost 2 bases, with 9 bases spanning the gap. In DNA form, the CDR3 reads TGTGCCAGCAGCCGACAGGCTAACACTGAAGCTTTCTTT. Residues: CASSRQANTEAFF.

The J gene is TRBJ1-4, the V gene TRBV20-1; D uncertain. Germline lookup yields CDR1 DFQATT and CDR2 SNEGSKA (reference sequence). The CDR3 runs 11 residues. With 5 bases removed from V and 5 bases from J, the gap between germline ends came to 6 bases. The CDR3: CSARENEKLFF. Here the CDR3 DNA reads TGCAGTGCTCGGGAGAATGAAAAACTGTTTTTT.